A selection of T cell receptor beta chains follows, all from one sample in a study of T cells expressing NK-cell markers. Following a re-call of the 5' RACE reads, TCRdb has one entry per CDR3 protein and lacks DNA. With approximately 420,000 distinct CDR3 sequences in the sample, the ten largest clones hold approximately 11%. Sequenced input: blood T cells: a sorted CD56 or NKG2C T cell subset, CD4+ or CD8+ T cells, or bulk PBMC T cells (not recorded which). These receptors originate from a woman in her forties or fifties in good health. The CDR3 runs from the conserved cysteine through the conserved F or W. Each record gives: J gene, V gene, CDR3 length, CDR3 protein.

>TRBJ2-1|TRBV5-1|15
CASSLAQTSGTEQFF
>TRBJ1-5|TRBV2|15
CASTSTGSGNQPQHF
>TRBJ2-7|TRBV2|15
CASSEGRGTDYEQYF
>TRBJ1-1|TRBV20-1|13
CSVPTGGNTEAFF
>TRBJ1-5|TRBV24-1|16
CATSDLRQPSNQPQHF
>TRBJ2-1|TRBV25-1|16
CASSETVLADYNEQFF
>TRBJ1-1|TRBV5-1|17
CASSPGGQGPVNTEAFF
>TRBJ1-4|TRBV6-1|15
CATSRTGGGWGKLFF
>TRBJ2-3|TRBV12-3/TRBV12-4|15
CASSFEVLDADTQYF
>TRBJ2-7|TRBV11-2|16
CASSLSSRAMGNEQYF
>TRBJ2-7|TRBV10-2|14
CASNGLAGVHEQYF
>TRBJ2-7|TRBV30|16
CAWSVSLVSEFGEQYF
>TRBJ1-1|TRBV5-1|16
CASSLGVGVSDTEAFF
>TRBJ2-1|TRBV29-1|12
CSVDRSSYEQFF
>TRBJ2-2|TRBV18|16
CASSPFGTGNTGELFF
>TRBJ2-3|TRBV5-1|16
CASSLASGRGADTQYF
>TRBJ2-3|TRBV20-1|15
CSITVQRPSTDTQYF
>TRBJ1-2|TRBV5-1|14
CASSRTGTNYGYTF
>TRBJ2-7|TRBV1|18
CTSSQDGPLAGKTYEQYF
>TRBJ1-1|TRBV25-1|13
CASSEGGNTEAFF
>TRBJ2-7|TRBV6-2/TRBV6-3|11
CASSTGGEQYF
>TRBJ2-2|TRBV24-1|14
CATSRTGSVGELFF
>TRBJ2-2|TRBV3-1|17
CASSQVTSGANTGELFF
>TRBJ1-5|TRBV12-3/TRBV12-4|13
CASRTGPGQPQHF
>TRBJ2-6|TRBV6-5|20
CASSKEVEDSRISGANVLTF